Presented here are 14 T cell receptor beta chains from one specimen sequenced in a study of Ad26.COV2.S vaccination and SARS-CoV-2 variants (dated by TCRdb to 2020 to 2023). Library construction relied on the immunoSEQ multiplex PCR assay. The clones in this table, taken by TCRdb from immuneACCESS, are in-frame only. Not every clone is retained; where verified, under half of the shortfall comes from an unresolved V gene, and the cause of the rest is unknown. The sample table holds 300,000 to 400,000 clones, of which around 92% were seen once. Roughly 3.9% of the sample is taken by the ten largest. The label giving this sample's time point can be read as: individuals recovered from natural SARS-CoV-2 infection. The specimen comprised peripheral blood, sampled after recovery from COVID-19. These receptors were taken from a human donor who had recovered from COVID-19.

This chain joins TRBV15 and TRBJ2-1, with 9 bases identical to TRBD1. CDR1 is LNHNV and CDR2 is YYDKDF in the germline V gene (reference sequence). The V segment lost 2 bases and the J segment 8 bases; nucleotides outside the gene matches: 7. The length of the CDR3 is 15 residues. CDR3 nucleotides: TGTGCCACCAGCAGACTACAGGGGGCGAAAGATGAGCAGTTCTTC. Its translation is CATSRLQGAKDEQFF.

The sample holds one count of this clone. The V and J genes are TRBV7-3 and TRBJ1-4, with D uncertain. This CDR3 contains 15 residues. CDR1 and CDR2 (germline): SGHTA, FQGTGA. The V and J ends lost 0 bases and 1 base respectively, with 6 bases between them. Written as DNA, the CDR3 is TGTGCCAGCAGCTTAACGGGCAGAACTAATGAAAAACTGTTTTTT. Protein sequence: CASSLTGRTNEKLFF. The full variable domain, rest sourced from reference TRBV7-3 and TRBJ1-4, is GAGVSQTPSNKVTEKGKYVELRCDPISGHTALYWYRQSLGQGPEFLIYFQGTGAADDSGLPNDRFFAVRPEGSVSTLKIQRTERGDSAVYLCASSLTGRTNEKLFFGSGTQLSVL.

The V call is TRBV7-2, the J call TRBJ2-7; either TRBD1 or TRBD2 may supply D (5 bases each). CDR1 is SGHTA, CDR2 FQGNSA, per germline. With 4 bases removed from V and 2 bases from J, the gap between germline ends came to 9 bases. The CDR3 loop spans 13 amino acids. In nucleotides, the CDR3 is TGTGCCAGCAGCTGGGACGGCCCCTACGAGCAGTACTTC. Its translation is CASSWDGPYEQYF.

This chain uses TRBV6-5 with TRBJ1-6, with D possibly matching TRBD1 (6 bases). The CDR3 is 13 amino acids. V was clipped by 6 bases and J by 8 bases, with 11 bases between them. Germline V gene sequence: CDR1 MNHEY, CDR2 SVGAGI. CDR3 region: CASRTTGYSPLHF. The CDR3 nucleotides are TGTGCCAGCAGGACTACAGGGTATTCACCCCTCCACTTT.

DNA of the CDR3: TGTGCCAGCAGTGAACGGACTAGCGGCACCTACGAGCAGTACTTC. Residues: CASSERTSGTYEQYF. The rearrangement joins TRBV2 to TRBJ2-7, with TRBD2 matching 10 bases. This CDR3 contains 15 residues. V lost 2 bases and J lost 2; bases outside the gene matches: 3. In germline, CDR1 is SNHLY, CDR2 FYNNEI. Looking up the rest from reference TRBV2 and TRBJ2-7 gives the full variable domain: EPEVTQTPSHQVTQMGQEVILRCVPISNHLYFYWYRQILGQKVEFLVSFYNNEISEKSEIFDDQFSVERPDGSNFTLKIRSTKLEDSAMYFCASSERTSGTYEQYFGPGTRLTVT.

The chain carries TRBV21-1 and TRBJ2-7. TRBV21-1 is termed a pseudogene. This CDR3 has 16 residues. CDR3 amino acids: CASSKVGTGPNYEQYF. The CDR3 DNA is TGTGCCAGCAGCAAAGTAGGGACGGGCCCGAACTACGAGCAGTACTTC.

The chain carries TRBV2 and TRBJ2-7, with 14 bases that match TRBD2. CDR1 and CDR2 (germline): SNHLY, FYNNEI. The CDR3 totals 17 residues. V lost 6 bases, J lost 3 bases, and 10 bases stayed unmatched. For the CDR3, the DNA is TGTGCCAGCAGCAACGGGGGGACTAGCGGGGGTTTCTACGAGCAGTACTTC. It encodes CASSNGGTSGGFYEQYF.

This chain joins TRBV7-8 and TRBJ2-5; the D call may be TRBD1 or TRBD2 (5 bases each). The CDR3 is made up of 14 amino acids. Trimming removed 4 bases at V and 0 bases at J, with 9 bases between. Germline assignment: CDR1 SGHVS and CDR2 FQNEAQ. DNA for the CDR3: TGTGCCAGCAGCTATTGGGGGTACCAAGAGACCCAGTACTTC. Protein: CASSYWGYQETQYF.

The gene calls are TRBV6-1 and TRBJ1-1; D unresolved. V was shortened by 3 bases and J by 7 bases, with 21 bases between the two germline ends. In germline, CDR1 is MNHNS, CDR2 SASEGT. The CDR3 length is 16 residues. The CDR3 reads CASSEVGSYPRGEAFF. The CDR3 DNA sequence: TGTGCCAGCAGTGAGGTGGGGTCATACCCCCGGGGTGAAGCTTTCTTT.

V and J are TRBV5-5 and TRBJ2-1; 9 nucleotides match TRBD2. The CDR3 contains 18 residues. V trimming: 4 bases; J trimming: 5 bases; junction bases outside the gene matches: 16. The germline V gene has CDR1 SGHKS and CDR2 YYEKEE (reference sequence). The CDR3 region has the DNA TGTGCCAGCAGCCCGGTGTACGGCGGGGGGGCGTTTCACAATGAGCAGTTCTTC. It codes for CASSPVYGGGAFHNEQFF.

This clone was seen only once. The chain employs TRBV6-5 and TRBJ1-6, with a possible D match to TRBD1 (5 bases). From germline, CDR1 is MNHEY and CDR2 SVGAGI. The CDR3 has 12 residues. Trimming took 7 bases from V and 7 from J, leaving 8 bases between them. For the CDR3, the DNA is TGTGCCAGCAATGGGGCCAATTCACCCCTCCACTTT. This encodes CASNGANSPLHF.

This clone was found once. The chain uses TRBV13 and TRBJ2-6; 8 bases fit TRBD2. The germline CDR1 and CDR2 sequences are PRHDT and FYEKMQ (reference sequence). V dropped 5 bases and J dropped 0; count of bases not matched to a gene: 6. The CDR3 sequence is 17 residues long. The CDR3 is CASSRGLDHSGANVLTF. The CDR3 DNA follows: TGTGCCAGCAGCAGGGGACTAGACCACTCTGGGGCCAACGTCCTGACTTTC.

The chain is built from TRBV7-8 and TRBJ1-6; tentative D call: TRBD1 (5 bases). CDR3 size: 15 residues. Germline CDR1 reads SGHVS; CDR2 reads FQNEAQ. V dropped 4 bases and J dropped 2 bases, with 9 bases sitting between them. The CDR3: CASSYGGPYNSPLHF. CDR3 nucleotides: TGTGCCAGCAGCTACGGGGGACCCTATAATTCACCCCTCCACTTT.

This clone was found once. The rearrangement links TRBV7-2 to TRBJ2-2; TRBD2 might be the D (5 bases). The V end was cut by 1 base, the J end by 6 bases, with 9 bases between. Germline CDR1 and CDR2: SGHTA and FQGNSA. This CDR3 spans 14 amino acids. The CDR3 protein is CASSLVGVSGELFF. Written as DNA, the CDR3 is TGTGCCAGCAGCTTAGTCGGGGTGTCCGGGGAGCTGTTTTTT.